A single sample is the source of the 15 T cell receptor beta chains below, sequenced in a study of OX40 agonist ivuxolimab in advanced cancers. Here immunoSEQ multiplex PCR was the method, and the copy in TCRdb shows in-frame clones only, minus some. The sample shows 10,000 to 13,000 clones, 65% to 80% of them seen only once. The source was CD4+ or CD8+ T cells sorted from blood, collected in a trial of the OX40 agonist ivuxolimab. The receptor source for this set is an adult with an advanced solid tumor such as melanoma, head and neck, liver or kidney cancer.

This clone was seen just once. The chain combines TRBV2 with TRBJ1-2; D gene unclear. Per the germline V gene, CDR1 is SNHLY and CDR2 is FYNNEI. Trimming removed 2 bases from V and 4 bases from J, with 17 bases in between. CDR3 size: 16 residues. The CDR3 loop reads CASSERGGDELYGYTF. CDR3 nucleotides: TGTGCCAGCAGTGAAAGAGGTGGAGACGAACTCTATGGCTACACCTTC.

This clone has only one observation. The chain joins TRBV10-3 to TRBJ2-1; possibly TRBD1 or TRBD2 for D (6 bases each). Trimming took off 8 bases at V and 3 bases at J, with 8 bases between the two ends. CDR1 and CDR2 (germline): ENHRY, SYGVKD. The CDR3 has 12 amino acids. This CDR3 reads CAIGGHYNEQFF. The CDR3 bases are TGTGCCATCGGGGGGCACTACAATGAGCAGTTCTTC.

This clone came up a few times. The chain combines TRBV25-1 with TRBJ2-3; D gene unclear. The CDR3 length is 13 residues. V lost 7 bases and J lost 3, with 11 bases in between. Germline V gene sequence: CDR1 MGHDK, CDR2 SYGVNS. CDR3 nucleotides: TGTGCCAGCATCTTGGGCAGTACAGATACGCAGTATTTT. It yields the protein CASILGSTDTQYF.

V and J are TRBV4-2 and TRBJ2-7; 10 nucleotides agree with TRBD1. The V segment lost 5 bases and the J segment 3 bases; nucleotides outside the gene matches: 4. This CDR3 is built from 14 residues. Germline loops: CDR1 LGHNA, CDR2 YNFKEQ. CDR3: CASSAGTGVYEQYF. Here the CDR3 DNA reads TGTGCCAGCAGCGCCGGGACAGGGGTCTACGAGCAGTACTTC.

The J gene is TRBJ1-2, the V gene TRBV5-6; D unresolved. The germline gives CDR1 SGHDT, CDR2 YYEEEE. The V end lost 2 bases, the J end lost 6 bases, and 5 bases lay between the germline ends. The CDR3 runs 11 residues. CDR3 residues: CASSFSNGYTF. The CDR3 DNA sequence: TGTGCCAGCAGCTTTTCGAATGGCTACACCTTC.

V gene TRBV10-1 combines with J gene TRBJ2-1; the D gene is possibly TRBD2 (5 bases). Per germline, CDR1 WNHNN and CDR2 SYGVQD (reference sequence). The V end was cut by 3 bases, the J end by 0 bases, with 12 bases between. The CDR3 consists of 16 residues. The CDR3 sequence: CASSDGGLSSYNEQFF. Here the CDR3 DNA reads TGCGCCAGCAGTGATGGAGGACTCAGCTCCTACAATGAGCAGTTCTTC.

The chain is built from TRBV27 and TRBJ2-7; D gene uncertain. V lost 3 bases to trimming and J lost 8 bases, with 8 bases between them. The CDR3 has 11 residues. In germline, CDR1 is MNHEY, CDR2 SMNVEV (reference sequence). The CDR3 bases are TGTGCCAGCAGTTTTTTATCCCAGCAGTACTTC. As protein: CASSFLSQQYF.

The chain links TRBV5-1 to TRBJ2-1; D uncertain. The V gene's germline CDR1 is SGHRS and CDR2 YFSETQ. This CDR3 has 11 residues. V was trimmed by 3 bases and J by 6 bases, leaving 4 bases between them. The CDR3 nucleotides read TGCGCCAGCAGCTACAGCAATGAGCAGTTCTTC. Translating gives CASSYSNEQFF.

The J gene is TRBJ1-1, the V gene TRBV6-5, with unresolved D. Trimming stripped 4 bases from V and 3 bases from J, with 12 bases between. CDR1 and CDR2 from the germline V gene are MNHEY and SVGAGI. This CDR3 has 14 amino acids. For the CDR3, the DNA is TGTGCCAGCAGTTCCGTGATGACGTACACTGAAGCTTTCTTT. It encodes CASSSVMTYTEAFF.

V usage is TRBV5-1 and J usage is TRBJ2-7; possibly TRBD1 for D (5 bases). There are 11 residues in the CDR3. Germline CDR1 and CDR2: SGHRS and YFSETQ. The germline V and J ends were trimmed by 4 bases and 4 bases, with 6 bases remaining between them. CDR3 in amino acids: CASSQGYEQYF. The CDR3 DNA reads as TGCGCCAGCAGCCAGGGATACGAGCAGTACTTC. The entire variable domain, with the rest obtained from reference TRBV5-1 and TRBJ2-7, is as follows: KAGVTQTPRYLIKTRGQQVTLSCSPISGHRSVSWYQQTPGQGLQFLFEYFSETQRNKGNFPGRFSGRQFSNSRSEMNVSTLELGDSALYLCASSQGYEQYFGPGTRLTVT.

In its sample, this clone is medium-sized. V and J are TRBV9 and TRBJ1-2; TRBD1 matches 8 bases. V trimming: 3 bases; J trimming: 7 bases; junction bases outside the gene matches: 8. The CDR3 length is 14 residues. CDR1 is SGDLS and CDR2 is YYNGEE in the germline V gene. CDR3 loop: CASSGSQGVAGYTF. The CDR3 nucleotides read TGTGCCAGCAGCGGATCACAGGGGGTGGCTGGCTACACCTTC.

Written as DNA, the CDR3 is TGCGCCAGCAGCCCAGGGGGCTGGGGGGAGCAGTACTTC. This codes for CASSPGGWGEQYF. The chain recombines TRBV5-1 with TRBJ2-5; 8 positions agree with TRBD1. CDR1 and CDR2 (germline): SGHRS, YFSETQ. The length of the CDR3 is 13 residues. V was pared by 4 bases and J by 11 bases, with 10 bases of the junction left unmatched. The full variable domain, with the rest looked up from reference TRBV5-1 and TRBJ2-5, is KAGVTQTPRYLIKTRGQQVTLSCSPISGHRSVSWYQQTPGQGLQFLFEYFSETQRNKGNFPGRFSGRQFSNSRSEMNVSTLELGDSALYLCASSPGGWGEQYFGPGTRLLVL.

The sample holds a few counts of this clone. The chain has TRBV11-3 and TRBJ2-7; D gene unclear. The germline V and J ends were trimmed by 1 base and 0 bases, with 10 bases remaining between them. This CDR3 contains 15 residues. Germline V CDR1 and CDR2: SGHNT, YENEEA. The DNA for the CDR3 is TGTGCCAGCAGCTTAGGTTTCGACGGCTCCTACGAGCAGTACTTC. Protein product: CASSLGFDGSYEQYF.

The chain combines TRBV9 with TRBJ1-3; no firm D call. There are 14 residues in the CDR3. Per the germline V gene, CDR1 is SGDLS and CDR2 is YYNGEE. The V and J ends lost 0 bases and 8 bases respectively, with 12 bases between them. CDR3 sequence (DNA): TGTGCCAGCAGCGTAGGAGACCCGATCCACACCATATATTTT. This translates into CASSVGDPIHTIYF. The entire variable domain, with the rest obtained from reference TRBV9 and TRBJ1-3, is as follows: DSGVTQTPKHLITATGQRVTLRCSPRSGDLSVYWYQQSLDQGLQFLIQYYNGEERAKGNILERFSAQQFPDLHSELNLSSLELGDSALYFCASSVGDPIHTIYFGEGSWLTVV.

This clone was recorded once. This chain uses TRBV27 with TRBJ2-1, with D hard to call. The CDR3 consists of 13 residues. V gave up 6 bases and J gave up 5 bases, with 11 bases separating them. CDR1 is MNHEY and CDR2 is SMNVEV in the germline V gene (reference sequence). CDR3 region: CASRWSGDNEQFF. The CDR3 nucleotides read TGTGCCAGCAGATGGTCCGGAGACAATGAGCAGTTCTTC.